The source of this T cell receptor (beta chain) is a study of blood T cells in healthy people across ages. The donors, aged about 6 to 100, were healthy Caucasians from Russia. RNA extraction gave at least 5 micrograms of total RNA per sample. On this clonotype itself: What it binds is unknown.

PCR was performed a second time for roughly 7 to 11 cycles using a sample-barcoded 5' primer and a J-beta primer mix. TCRdb reprocessed the 5' RACE reads with MiXCR, giving one entry per CDR3 protein. The sample has about 1 million distinct CDR3 sequences; under 45% are singletons. Study-wide findings and caveats: Older age coincided with a roughly linear decline in TCR beta diversity per million T cells.

The sequence was obtained from a woman aged 60-70 years in good health. Sample: blood.

The CDR3 nucleotides read TGTGCCAGCAGCTTCGGAGGGACAGAAAGCTCTGGGGCCAACGTCCTGACTTTC. It is translated as CASSFGGTESSGANVLTF. V and J are TRBV7-9 and TRBJ2-6, with TRBD1 as a possible D gene (7 bases). Trimming removed 3 bases from V and 0 bases from J, with 15 bases in between. This CDR3 contains 18 residues. The germline CDR1 and CDR2 sequences are SEHNR and FQNEAQ (reference sequence).